The 22 T cell receptor beta chains listed next were all sequenced from one sample in a study of identical twins. MiXCR, run by TCRdb on the 5' RACE reads, gives a single entry per CDR3 protein. The table has 230,000 or so distinct CDR3 sequences, approximately 8.6% seen once; the top ten hold approximately 3%. These data also featured in a second study, about yellow fever vaccine responses in identical twins.

The specimen sequenced was CD8+ T cells sorted from blood. These receptors all stem from a woman aged 18-29 years in good health.

This clonotype showed up many times. V is TRBV7-9 and J is TRBJ1-1, with D perhaps TRBD1 (6 bases). Trimming left V 5 bases short and J 5 bases short, with 12 bases between. The CDR3 is made up of 13 amino acids. CDR1 is SEHNR, CDR2 FQNEAQ, per germline (reference sequence). For the CDR3, the DNA is TGTGCCAGCAGCCCTAGGGGGGGGACTGAAGCTTTCTTT. Amino acids: CASSPRGGTEAFF.

This clonotype was seen a few times. V gene TRBV7-9 combines with J gene TRBJ2-5, with a weak D call TRBD1 (5 bases). Deletions cut 2 bases from V and 2 bases from J, with 15 bases between. This CDR3 contains 16 residues. Germline CDR1 SEHNR, CDR2 FQNEAQ (reference sequence). The CDR3 loop is CASSLPLAGPQETQYF. The CDR3 coding sequence is TGTGCCAGCAGCTTACCCCTCGCAGGGCCTCAAGAGACCCAGTACTTC.

There are many counts of this clonotype. The J gene is TRBJ2-5, the V gene TRBV27; D ambiguous. Germline CDR1 is MNHEY and CDR2 is SMNVEV (reference sequence). The ends were cut back, 6 bases at V and 2 bases at J, with 13 bases in the middle. CDR3 length: 14 amino acids. Here the CDR3 reads CASSPLRKQETQYF. Here the CDR3 DNA reads TGTGCCAGCAGCCCCCTCCGCAAGCAAGAGACCCAGTACTTC.

The chain is built from TRBV11-1 and TRBJ2-2; a weak D match, TRBD2 (5 bases). The CDR3 length is 19 residues. Trimming pared 5 bases from V and 4 bases from J, leaving 26 bases between. The germline gives CDR1 SGHAT, CDR2 FQDESV (reference sequence). This chain's CDR3 is CASSPTLSHLAPTTGELFF. The CDR3 DNA is TGTGCCAGCAGCCCTACCCTGAGCCATCTAGCCCCAACCACCGGGGAGCTGTTTTTT.

There are many counts of this clonotype. The genes are TRBV12-3 or TRBV12-4 and TRBJ2-2; 8 bases align to TRBD1. After removal of 2 bases from V and 4 bases from J, the junction contained 6 bases not matched to a gene. There are 16 residues in the CDR3. The CDR3 DNA follows: TGTGCCAGCAGTTTATCAGGGGGCTCTGCCACCGGGGAGCTGTTTTTT. Translating it yields CASSLSGGSATGELFF.

This clonotype turned up a few times. The chain employs TRBV4-1 and TRBJ1-5; D remains unclear. V lost 0 bases and J 0 bases, leaving 9 bases between the germline ends. There are 16 residues in the CDR3. The germline V gene has CDR1 MGHRA and CDR2 YSYEKL. The CDR3 DNA follows: TGCGCCAGCAGCCAAGAGTCGACTTATAGCAATCAGCCCCAGCATTTT. Translated: CASSQESTYSNQPQHF.

At least ten counts were recorded for this clonotype. The V gene is TRBV12-3 or TRBV12-4, the J gene TRBJ2-5; D perhaps matches TRBD1 (5 bases). Trimming left V 5 bases short and J 7 bases short, with 14 bases between. The length of the CDR3 is 13 residues. The DNA for the CDR3 is TGTGCCAGCAGTCAGGGCCCCTCGGGGACCCAGTACTTC. Translating gives CASSQGPSGTQYF.

This clonotype was seen more than once but under ten times. The chain combines TRBV27 with TRBJ2-3; TRBD2 aligns across 11 bases. The germline V gene has CDR1 MNHEY and CDR2 SMNVEV (reference sequence). This CDR3 region has 17 residues. V lost 5 bases, J lost 2 bases, and 9 bases stayed unmatched. The CDR3 reads CASSRPASGGPTDTQYF. DNA for the CDR3: TGTGCCAGCAGTCGCCCCGCTAGCGGGGGGCCCACAGATACGCAGTATTTT.

This sequence joins TRBV20-1 and TRBJ2-3, with D possibly TRBD1 on 6 matching bases. This CDR3 spans 14 amino acids. Germline V CDR1 and CDR2: DFQATT, SNEGSKA (reference sequence). V was trimmed by 4 bases and J by 1 base, leaving 12 bases between them. In nucleotides, the CDR3 is TGCAGTGCTAAATCAGGGGTACGCACAGATACGCAGTATTTT. Its protein product is CSAKSGVRTDTQYF.

This clonotype was seen more than once but under ten times. The J gene is TRBJ1-4, the V gene TRBV20-1; perhaps TRBD1 as D (6 bases). V was clipped by 0 bases and J by 0 bases, with 14 bases between them. The CDR3 loop spans 17 amino acids. Germline CDR1 reads DFQATT; CDR2 reads SNEGSKA (reference sequence). CDR3 sequence reads: CSARDRHRVATNEKLFF. The CDR3 DNA sequence: TGCAGTGCTAGAGATCGTCACAGGGTCGCAACTAATGAAAAACTGTTTTTT.

The sample holds many counts of this clonotype. V usage is TRBV7-9 and J usage is TRBJ1-5, with D perhaps TRBD1 (5 bases). The CDR3 sequence is 15 residues long. Looked up from germline, CDR1 is SEHNR and CDR2 is FQNEAQ (reference sequence). The V gene lost 0 bases and the J gene lost 1 base, with 7 bases spanning the gap. The CDR3: CASSLARESNQPQHF. DNA of the CDR3: TGTGCCAGCAGCTTAGCCAGGGAAAGCAATCAGCCCCAGCATTTT.

This clonotype appeared a few times. This sequence joins TRBV29-1 and TRBJ2-1; D possibly corresponds to TRBD2 (6 bases). This CDR3 contains 12 residues. CDR1 SQVTM and CDR2 ANQGSEA come from the germline V gene. The V and J ends lost 4 bases and 7 bases respectively, with 11 bases between them. CDR3 protein: CSVGGTPNEQFF. The CDR3 DNA sequence: TGCAGCGTTGGTGGGACTCCTAATGAGCAGTTCTTC.

Ten or more counts support this clonotype. CDR3 in DNA: TGCGCCAGCAGCCCAGGGCTCCCCGTTGGCTACACCTTC. Protein product: CASSPGLPVGYTF. The rearrangement links TRBV5-1 to TRBJ1-2; D perhaps matches TRBD1 (5 bases). The CDR3 extends over 13 amino acids. Trimming pared 4 bases from V and 7 bases from J, leaving 14 bases between. Germline V gene sequence: CDR1 SGHRS, CDR2 YFSETQ.

This clonotype was found a few times. The chain carries TRBV11-3 and TRBJ2-1, with 11 bases matching TRBD2. Germline CDR1 is SGHNT and CDR2 is YENEEA. The CDR3 is made up of 15 amino acids. With V trimmed by 3 bases and J by 4 bases, 2 bases remained unmatched. CDR3 bases: TGTGCCAGCAGCTTGACTAGCGGGAATTACAATGAGCAGTTCTTC. It yields the protein CASSLTSGNYNEQFF.

This clonotype was counted a few times. This sequence joins TRBV11-2 and TRBJ2-2; D is undetermined. Trimming pared 4 bases from V and 8 bases from J, leaving 8 bases between. This CDR3 comprises 12 residues. CDR1 and CDR2 (germline): SGHAT, FQNNGV. This CDR3 reads CASSSGVGELFF. DNA for the CDR3: TGTGCCAGCAGCTCGGGTGTGGGGGAGCTGTTTTTT.

V usage is TRBV11-2 and J usage is TRBJ2-5; the D gene is possibly TRBD1 (5 bases). The V gene's germline CDR1 is SGHAT and CDR2 FQNNGV. The CDR3 consists of 16 residues. V was clipped by 1 base and J by 0 bases, with 12 bases between them. The CDR3 DNA follows: TGTGCCAGCAGCTTAGGGGTAGGGGTGTACCAAGAGACCCAGTACTTC. It specifies CASSLGVGVYQETQYF.

This clonotype has just a few counts. The gene calls are TRBV20-1 and TRBJ2-1, with 9 bases matching TRBD2. The CDR3 is 15 residues long. Germline V gives CDR1 DFQATT, CDR2 SNEGSKA (reference sequence). J lost 4 bases, V lost 0 bases, and 4 bases had no gene match. The CDR3 sequence: CSARDQLAGYNEQFF. CDR3 nucleotide sequence: TGCAGTGCTAGAGATCAACTAGCGGGTTACAATGAGCAGTTCTTC.

This clonotype was recorded at least ten times. This sequence joins TRBV7-9 and TRBJ2-2, with a weak D call TRBD2 (6 bases). The V end lost 5 bases, the J end lost 6 bases, and 16 bases lay between the germline ends. The CDR3 extends over 15 amino acids. Per germline, CDR1 SEHNR and CDR2 FQNEAQ (reference sequence). DNA for the CDR3: TGTGCCAGCAGCCCCGCGGGGTCAGAAGCCGGGGAGCTGTTTTTT. Translated: CASSPAGSEAGELFF. Together with reference TRBV7-9 and TRBJ2-2, the CDR3 gives the full variable domain: DTGVSQNPRHKITKRGQNVTFRCDPISEHNRLYWYRQTLGQGPEFLTYFQNEAQLEKSRLLSDRFSAERPKGSFSTLEIQRTEQGDSAMYLCASSPAGSEAGELFFGEGSRLTVL.

J is TRBJ2-7 and V is TRBV20-1, with 7 positions matching TRBD2. Germline V gives CDR1 DFQATT, CDR2 SNEGSKA (reference sequence). The CDR3 consists of 13 residues. Germline trimming cut 1 base from V and 5 bases from J; bases unmatched to any gene: 5. As DNA, the CDR3 is TGCAGTGCTAGAGGACTAGCCCAGGACGAGCAGTACTTC. It specifies CSARGLAQDEQYF.

This chain joins TRBV5-1 and TRBJ2-3; 11 nucleotides align to TRBD2. Germline V gene sequence: CDR1 SGHRS, CDR2 YFSETQ. This CDR3 contains 18 residues. J lost 2 bases, V lost 2 bases, and 10 bases had no gene match. The CDR3 here is CASSLIRLAGGPTDTQYF. In DNA form, the CDR3 reads TGCGCCAGCAGCTTAATACGGCTAGCGGGGGGACCCACAGATACGCAGTATTTT.

This chain joins TRBV29-1 and TRBJ2-7; D unresolved. This CDR3 spans 11 amino acids. V lost 5 bases and J lost 0, with 5 bases in between. In germline, CDR1 is SQVTM, CDR2 ANQGSEA. CDR3 amino acids: CSVHYSYEQYF. The CDR3 DNA follows: TGCAGCGTTCACTACTCCTACGAGCAGTACTTC.

At least ten counts were recorded for this clonotype. The genes are TRBV27 and TRBJ2-1, with D possibly matching TRBD2 (7 bases). This CDR3 has 14 amino acids. V was shortened by 1 base and J by 8 bases, with 12 bases between the two germline ends. CDR1 is MNHEY, CDR2 SMNVEV, per germline (reference sequence). The CDR3 region is CASSLYGGLDEQFF. The DNA for the CDR3 is TGTGCCAGCAGTTTATACGGGGGGCTGGATGAGCAGTTCTTC.